These 9 T cell receptor beta chains originate from one sample sequenced in a study of Graves' ophthalmopathy and Graves' hyperthyroidism. Amplified material comprised TCR beta CDR3 regions derived from RNA transcripts. HTBI-primed first-round RT-PCR preceded second-round multiplex PCR. One entry per CDR3 protein results from TCRdb running MiXCR on the multiplex PCR reads. The data contain just over 400,000 distinct CDR3 sequences, around 20% of them singletons. Material: peripheral blood. The source is a woman aged 18-29 years with stable Graves' hyperthyroidism.

This clonotype occurred many times. V gene TRBV6-5 combines with J gene TRBJ1-6, with a weak D call TRBD1 (5 bases). Germline V gene lookup returns CDR1 MNHEY and CDR2 SVGAGI. This CDR3 region has 19 residues. Deletions cut 2 bases from V and 0 bases from J, with 17 bases between. The CDR3 spells CASSYNQPGRSSYNSPLHF. DNA of the CDR3: TGTGCCAGCAGTTACAACCAGCCGGGACGGAGCTCCTATAATTCACCCCTCCACTTT.

V usage is TRBV18 and J usage is TRBJ1-5, with 10 bases aligning to TRBD1. This CDR3 has 15 amino acids. Trimming took 4 bases from V and 7 from J; bases not matched to a gene: 7. Germline V CDR1 and CDR2: KGHSH, LQKENI. For the CDR3, the DNA is TGTGCCAGCTCACAGGGACAGGGGATGGGCCAGCCCCAGCATTTT. It codes for CASSQGQGMGQPQHF. The full variable domain, in which reference TRBV18 and TRBJ1-5 provide the parts outside the CDR3, is NAGVMQNPRHLVRRRGQEARLRCSPMKGHSHVYWYRQLPEEGLKFMVYLQKENIIDESGMPKERFSAEFPKEGPSILRIQQVVRGDSAAYFCASSQGQGMGQPQHFGDGTRLSIL.

This clonotype occurred many times. The chain is built from TRBV20-1 and TRBJ1-5, with unresolved D. CDR3 length: 14 amino acids. The germline V and J ends were trimmed by 5 bases and 3 bases, with 14 bases remaining between them. The germline CDR1 and CDR2 sequences are DFQATT and SNEGSKA (reference sequence). The CDR3 here is CSAGAQSPNQPQHF. The DNA for the CDR3 is TGCAGTGCTGGAGCTCAGTCCCCCAATCAGCCCCAGCATTTT.

The genes are TRBV7-9 and TRBJ1-2, with TRBD1 identical over 7 bases. This CDR3 is 12 amino acids long. Per germline, CDR1 SEHNR and CDR2 FQNEAQ (reference sequence). The V segment lost 3 bases and the J segment 8 bases; nucleotides outside the gene matches: 3. The CDR3 region is CASSFGQAGYTF. CDR3 sequence (DNA): TGTGCCAGCAGCTTTGGACAGGCAGGCTACACCTTC.

This clonotype was picked up many times. The chain recombines TRBV30 with TRBJ1-1, with D possibly matching TRBD1 (5 bases). CDR3 length: 12 residues. Trimming took off 4 bases at V and 6 bases at J, with 12 bases between the two ends. CDR1 is GTSNPN, CDR2 SVGIG, per germline (reference sequence). CDR3 sequence reads: CAWTSGLAEAFF. CDR3 DNA sequence: TGTGCCTGGACCTCAGGGTTGGCTGAAGCTTTCTTT.

As for this clonotype: No conserved phenylalanine or tryptophan is present at the end of the CDR3, so a read error is the likely explanation. The genes are TRBV28 and TRBJ1-1; a possible D gene is TRBD1 (5 bases). The V end was cut by 2 bases, the J end by 5 bases, with 9 bases between. The CDR3 loop spans 13 amino acids. Germline CDR1 reads MDHEN; CDR2 reads SYDVKM. The CDR3 spells CASSLTGGTEAFY. The CDR3 DNA is TGTGCCAGCAGTTTAACTGGGGGAACTGAAGCTTTCTAT.

This clonotype was observed a few times. V and J are TRBV5-1 and TRBJ1-5; 8 nucleotides agree with TRBD1. Germline CDR1 reads SGHRS; CDR2 reads YFSETQ. The J segment lost 6 bases and the V segment lost 0 bases, leaving 5 bases of the junction unmatched. This CDR3 has 15 amino acids. As DNA, the CDR3 is TGCGCCAGCAGCTTGGGGACAGGGAATTTTCAGCCCCAGCATTTT. It translates to CASSLGTGNFQPQHF. Full variable domain (rest looked up from reference TRBV5-1 and TRBJ1-5): KAGVTQTPRYLIKTRGQQVTLSCSPISGHRSVSWYQQTPGQGLQFLFEYFSETQRNKGNFPGRFSGRQFSNSRSEMNVSTLELGDSALYLCASSLGTGNFQPQHFGDGTRLSIL.

This clonotype was seen many times. This chain joins TRBV18 and TRBJ2-4; TRBD1 matches at 9 bases. This CDR3 spans 13 amino acids. J was trimmed by 10 bases and V by 2 bases; bases with no gene match: 3. The germline gives CDR1 KGHSH, CDR2 LQKENI. This CDR3 is CASSPIGQGIQYF. The CDR3, as DNA: TGTGCCAGCTCACCAATCGGACAGGGGATTCAGTACTTC.

This clonotype occurred many times. This chain uses TRBV7-9 with TRBJ2-7; no firm D call. Germline loops: CDR1 SEHNR, CDR2 FQNEAQ (reference sequence). V lost 5 bases and J 0 bases, leaving 17 bases between the germline ends. This CDR3 contains 16 residues. The CDR3 coding sequence is TGTGCCAGCAGCAACCCGGGTGGCTACCGCTCCTACGAGCAGTACTTC. This translates into CASSNPGGYRSYEQYF. Supplemented by reference TRBV7-9 and TRBJ2-7, the full variable domain reads DTGVSQNPRHKITKRGQNVTFRCDPISEHNRLYWYRQTLGQGPEFLTYFQNEAQLEKSRLLSDRFSAERPKGSFSTLEIQRTEQGDSAMYLCASSNPGGYRSYEQYFGPGTRLTVT.